The sequence of this TCR beta chain was determined in a study of T cell responses to AZD1222 COVID-19 vaccine. Assay used: immunoSEQ multiplex PCR; TCRdb lists only in-frame clones, some missing. The sample has roughly 160,000 clones, 85% to 95% seen once; the top ten hold 0.7% to 0.9%. V was clipped by 2 bases and J by 7 bases, with 15 bases between them. In germline, CDR1 is MGHRA, CDR2 YSYEKL. CDR3 length equals 15 residues. The sample here was peripheral blood, taken on day 0 of AZD1222 vaccination. The chain recombines TRBV4-1 with TRBJ1-3; no reliable D call. This clonotype was sampled from an adult in good health. CDR3 bases: TGCGCCAGCAGCCAATCCACGATGGTAAGGAACACCATATATTTT. Residues: CASSQSTMVRNTIYF.